The clone carrying this T cell receptor (beta chain) turned up a few times. Losses at the gene ends were 8 bases for V and 6 bases for J; bases not matched to a gene: 6. The germline V gene encodes CDR1 WNHNN and CDR2 SYGVQD (reference sequence). CDR3 length: 13 amino acids. Original processing methods: Reference gene primer amplification gave estimated nucleated cell counts. Generated by immunoSEQ multiplex PCR, the TCRdb table keeps only in-frame clones and is missing some. The V and J calls and the clone size are those of that table, but D and trimming were determined from the DNA. The table includes around 230,000 clones, roughly 88% detected once. The data stem from a study of blood T cell repertoires in COVID-19. Across the study: Collection of acute and convalescent COVID-19 samples took place in the United States, Italy and Spain. Nucleic acid was either cDNA or gDNA, and it came from T cells, B-cell-depleted T cells, or PBMCs.

The sequenced sample consisted of peripheral blood. This rearrangement joins TRBV10-1 to TRBJ1-1; 10 positions match TRBD1. This sequence originates from a man younger than 40 who had recovered from COVID-19. The CDR3 sequence: CASGDRGLSEAFF. The CDR3 nucleotides are TGCGCCAGCGGCGACAGGGGGCTATCTGAAGCTTTCTTT.